Below, one TCR beta chain is given with its context. Coverage ceases 3 residues before the CDR3 finishes, and the germline J gene fills in the end. These data belong to a study of T cells in women clearing cervical HPV infection. V was trimmed by 5 bases and J by 6 bases, leaving 11 bases between them. This CDR3 region has 13 residues. Germline V gives CDR1 SEHNR, CDR2 FQNEAQ (reference sequence). Data came from immunoSEQ multiplex PCR; TCRdb stores just in-frame clones and leaves some out. This sample contains roughly 40,000 clones. J is TRBJ2-1 and V is TRBV7-9, with D possibly TRBD2 on 6 matching bases. The sequencing input was blood buffy coat. The TCR sequence derives from a woman aged 18 to 69 with a cervical HPV16 infection that either progressed to CIN3+ or cleared (not recorded which). CDR3: CASSTGLINEQFF. Partial CDR3 DNA: TGTGCCAGCAGCACGGGACTGATCAATGAG.